This is a list of T cell receptor beta chains from one sample in a study of T cells after yellow fever vaccination. MiXCR was run by TCRdb on the 5' RACE reads, yielding one entry per CDR3 protein. This table has roughly 74,000 distinct CDR3 sequences, roughly 7.4% appearing once. The sample in question was CD8+ T cells sorted from PBMCs, obtained about 5 days after the first yellow fever vaccination. Source of these receptors: a man between 18 and 35 years old who received the YFV17D yellow fever vaccine. Both conserved end residues are part of each CDR3. D genes are given only for firm matches. Clone size appears in some rows only: once, few, many, or a class for an expanded clone.

clone_size,d_call,v_call,j_call,cdr3_aa,cdr3_nt
.,.,TRBV5-6,TRBJ2-7,CASSLVGHGTYEQYF,TGTGCCAGCAGCTTGGTCGGGCACGGCACCTACGAGCAGTACTTC
.,TRBD1,TRBV3-1,TRBJ2-7,CASSQDQPRGSSSCYEQYF,TGTGCCAGCAGCCAAGATCAGCCCAGGGGGTCTTCCAGTTGCTACGAGCAGTACTTC
.,.,TRBV30,TRBJ1-6,CAWSVDPSSYNSPLHF,TGTGCCTGGAGTGTCGACCCCAGCTCCTATAATTCACCCCTCCACTTT
.,TRBD1,TRBV5-5,TRBJ2-6,CASSLGQGLSGANVLTF,TGTGCCAGCAGCTTGGGACAGGGCCTCTCTGGGGCCAACGTCCTGACTTTC
many,.,TRBV2,TRBJ1-6,CASSEAQGYNSPLHF,TGTGCCAGCAGTGAAGCCCAGGGTTATAATTCACCCCTCCACTTT
few,.,TRBV5-4,TRBJ2-2,CASSLDSSNTGELFF,TGTGCCAGCAGCTTGGACAGTTCGAACACCGGGGAGCTGTTTTTT
many,.,TRBV12-3/TRBV12-4,TRBJ2-5,CASSLAGVGRETQYF,TGTGCCAGCAGTTTAGCGGGGGTCGGCCGAGAGACCCAGTACTTC
few,TRBD2,TRBV4-2,TRBJ2-1,CASSLRGQAGGQGQFF,TGTGCCAGCAGCCTCAGGGGGCAAGCGGGGGGGCAGGGGCAGTTCTTC
many,.,TRBV7-9,TRBJ2-1,CASSFLGESSYNEQFF,TGTGCCAGCAGCTTCCTCGGGGAGAGCTCCTACAATGAGCAGTTCTTC
few,.,TRBV12-3/TRBV12-4,TRBJ2-1,CASSPDSRGGSNEQFF,TGTGCCAGCAGCCCGGACTCGAGGGGTGGATCCAATGAGCAGTTCTTC
many,TRBD2,TRBV7-2,TRBJ2-3,CASSSPSGGEDTQYF,TGTGCCAGCAGTTCCCCTAGCGGGGGGGAGGATACGCAGTATTTT
many,.,TRBV4-1,TRBJ1-5,CASSQAGGNQPQHF,TGCGCCAGCAGCCAAGCAGGGGGCAATCAGCCCCAGCATTTT
few,TRBD1,TRBV4-1,TRBJ2-2,CASSQAGQGALTGELFF,TGCGCCAGCAGCCAAGCCGGACAGGGGGCCTTAACCGGGGAGCTGTTTTTT
.,.,TRBV4-1,TRBJ2-7,CASKPLGSEEQYF,TGCGCCAGCAAGCCCTTGGGGAGCGAGGAGCAGTACTTC
many,TRBD1,TRBV12-3/TRBV12-4,TRBJ2-7,CASSLRGQGAYEQYF,TGTGCCAGCAGCCTTCGGGGACAGGGGGCCTACGAGCAGTACTTC
few,.,TRBV5-1,TRBJ1-2,CASSLTALYGYTF,TGCGCCAGCAGCTTGACAGCCTTGTATGGCTACACCTTC
many,TRBD1,TRBV27,TRBJ2-7,CASSLGTGGNNEQYF,TGTGCCAGCAGTTTAGGGACAGGGGGCAACAACGAGCAGTACTTC
.,TRBD1,TRBV6-5,TRBJ1-5,CASSYSRGLRQPQHF,TGTGCCAGCAGTTACTCGAGGGGGCTAAGGCAGCCCCAGCATTTT
few,.,TRBV15,TRBJ1-2,CATSRALDSYYGYTF,TGTGCCACCAGCAGAGCCCTCGACAGCTACTATGGCTACACCTTC
many,TRBD1,TRBV12-3/TRBV12-4,TRBJ2-5,CASSSYRGVGETQYF,TGTGCCAGCAGTTCGTACAGGGGTGTGGGAGAGACCCAGTACTTC